This T cell receptor (beta chain) is from a study of T cell responses to AZD1222 COVID-19 vaccine. Study findings and constraints: Breadth and depth of Spike-specific TCRs rose after two AZD1222 doses.

About this clone: What it binds is not known.

The repertoire was sequenced with immunoSEQ multiplex PCR; TCRdb's copy has only in-frame clones and lacks some. There are about 210,000 clones in the sample; 85% to 95% occur only once, and 1% to 1.5% lies in the top ten. V dropped 3 bases and J dropped 5 bases, with 9 bases sitting between them. Looked up from germline, CDR1 is KGHDR and CDR2 is SFDVKD. The CDR3 extends over 14 amino acids. This sequence joins TRBV24-1 and TRBJ2-2; D may be TRBD1 (6 bases). The material was peripheral blood, obtained on day 0 of AZD1222 vaccination. This TCR came from an adult in good health. The CDR3 DNA reads as TGTGCCACCAGTGATCACAGGGAGACCGGGGAGCTGTTTTTT. It translates to CATSDHRETGELFF.